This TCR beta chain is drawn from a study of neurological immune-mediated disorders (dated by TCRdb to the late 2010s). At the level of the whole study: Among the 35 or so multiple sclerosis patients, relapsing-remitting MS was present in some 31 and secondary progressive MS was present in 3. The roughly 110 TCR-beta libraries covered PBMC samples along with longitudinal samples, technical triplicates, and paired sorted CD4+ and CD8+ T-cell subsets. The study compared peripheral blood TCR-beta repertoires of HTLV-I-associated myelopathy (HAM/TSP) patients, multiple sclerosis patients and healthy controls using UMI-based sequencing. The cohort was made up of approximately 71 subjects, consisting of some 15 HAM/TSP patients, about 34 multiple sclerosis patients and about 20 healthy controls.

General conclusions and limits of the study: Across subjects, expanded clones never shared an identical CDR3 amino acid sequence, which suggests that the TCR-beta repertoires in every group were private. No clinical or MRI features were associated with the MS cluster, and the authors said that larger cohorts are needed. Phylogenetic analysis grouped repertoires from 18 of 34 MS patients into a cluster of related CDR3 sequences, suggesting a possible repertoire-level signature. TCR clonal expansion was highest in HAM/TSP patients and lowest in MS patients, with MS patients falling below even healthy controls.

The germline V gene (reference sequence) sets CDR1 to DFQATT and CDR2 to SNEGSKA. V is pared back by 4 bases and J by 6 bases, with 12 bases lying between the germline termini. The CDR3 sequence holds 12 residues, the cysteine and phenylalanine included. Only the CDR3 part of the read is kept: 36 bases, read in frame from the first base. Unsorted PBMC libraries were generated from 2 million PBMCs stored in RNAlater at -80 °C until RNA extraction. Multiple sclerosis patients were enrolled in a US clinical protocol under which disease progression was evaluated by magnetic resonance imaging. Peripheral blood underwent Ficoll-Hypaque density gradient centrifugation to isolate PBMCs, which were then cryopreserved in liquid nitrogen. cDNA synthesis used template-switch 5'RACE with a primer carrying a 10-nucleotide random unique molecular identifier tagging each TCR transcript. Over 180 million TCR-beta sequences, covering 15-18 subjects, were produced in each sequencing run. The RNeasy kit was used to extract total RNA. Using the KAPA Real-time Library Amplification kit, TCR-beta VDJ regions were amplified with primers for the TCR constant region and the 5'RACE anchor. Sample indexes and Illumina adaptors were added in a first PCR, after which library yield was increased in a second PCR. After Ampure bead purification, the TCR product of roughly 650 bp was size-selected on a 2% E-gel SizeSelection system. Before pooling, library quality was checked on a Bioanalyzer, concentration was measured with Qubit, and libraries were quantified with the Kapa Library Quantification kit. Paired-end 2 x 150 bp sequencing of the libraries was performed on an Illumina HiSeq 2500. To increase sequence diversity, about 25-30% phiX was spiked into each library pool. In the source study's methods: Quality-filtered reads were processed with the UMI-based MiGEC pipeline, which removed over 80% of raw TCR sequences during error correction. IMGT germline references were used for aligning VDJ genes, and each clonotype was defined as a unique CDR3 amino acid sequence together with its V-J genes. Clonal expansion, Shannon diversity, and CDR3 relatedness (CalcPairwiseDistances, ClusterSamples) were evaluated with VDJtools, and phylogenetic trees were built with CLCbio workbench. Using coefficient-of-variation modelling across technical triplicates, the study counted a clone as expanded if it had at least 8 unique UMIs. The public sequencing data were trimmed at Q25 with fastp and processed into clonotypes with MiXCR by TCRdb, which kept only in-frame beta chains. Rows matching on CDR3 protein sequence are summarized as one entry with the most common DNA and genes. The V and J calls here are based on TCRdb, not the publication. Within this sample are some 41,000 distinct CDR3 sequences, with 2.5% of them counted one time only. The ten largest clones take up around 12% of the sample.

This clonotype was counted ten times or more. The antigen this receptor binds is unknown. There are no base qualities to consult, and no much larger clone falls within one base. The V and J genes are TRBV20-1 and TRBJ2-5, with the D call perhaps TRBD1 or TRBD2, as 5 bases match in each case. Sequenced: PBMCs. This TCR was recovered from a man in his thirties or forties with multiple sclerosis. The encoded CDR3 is CSATESGQTQYF. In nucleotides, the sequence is TGCAGTGCTACCGAGTCGGGACAGACCCAGTACTTC.